Presented here are 8 T cell receptor beta chains from one specimen sequenced in a study of memory CD4+ T cells and cytomegalovirus serostatus. Single viable CD3+CD4+CD8-CD45RO+ cells were sorted as the memory CD4+ T cells. The assay was immunoSEQ multiplex PCR, and TCRdb's table has in-frame clones only and misses some. Of tens of thousands of clones detected, roughly 77% appear once; the ten largest clones hold approximately 2.6%. The sequenced sample consisted of memory CD4+ T cells from blood. The receptor source for this set is an adult in good health and CMV-seropositive.

This clone was seen a handful of times. The J gene is TRBJ2-7, the V gene TRBV5-1; no firm D call. CDR3 length equals 13 residues. Trimming took 5 bases from V and 0 from J, leaving 9 bases between them. The germline V gene has CDR1 SGHRS and CDR2 YFSETQ. The CDR3 DNA sequence: TGCGCCAGCAGAGAGCCTGGCTCCTACGAGCAGTACTTC. It codes for CASREPGSYEQYF.

CDR3 in amino acids: CASSLQGLPEAFF. Here the CDR3 DNA reads TGTGCCAGCAGTTTACAGGGGCTGCCTGAAGCTTTCTTT. This chain links TRBV27 with TRBJ1-1; TRBD1 is a possible D gene (6 bases). The V and J ends lost 2 bases and 6 bases respectively, with 10 bases between them. The CDR3 consists of 13 residues. Germline loops: CDR1 MNHEY, CDR2 SMNVEV (reference sequence).

The chain has TRBV4-3 and TRBJ2-2; 13 nucleotides align to TRBD2. The ends lost 3 bases at V and 7 bases at J; junction bases unmatched: 8. CDR3 length: 17 amino acids. The germline V gene encodes CDR1 LGHNA and CDR2 YSLEER. This CDR3 is CASSHGLAGVGNGELFF. As DNA, the CDR3 is TGCGCCAGCAGCCACGGACTAGCGGGAGTGGGAAACGGGGAGCTGTTTTTT.

This clone has only a few counts. The V call is TRBV7-2, the J call TRBJ2-7; possibly TRBD1 or TRBD2 for D (6 bases each). The CDR3 has 13 residues. The germline gives CDR1 SGHTA, CDR2 FQGNSA. The V gene lost 0 bases and the J gene lost 7 bases, with 10 bases spanning the gap. As DNA, the CDR3 is TGTGCCAGCAGCTTAGCGGGGGGCGGGGAGCAGTACGTC. Its protein is CASSLAGGGEQYV.

J is TRBJ2-3 and V is TRBV10-1; no definite D call. V lost 0 bases, J lost 2 bases, and 12 bases lay in between. Germline V gene sequence: CDR1 WNHNN, CDR2 SYGVQD (reference sequence). This CDR3 contains 16 residues. In DNA form, the CDR3 reads TGCGCCAGCAGTGAGTCGGGCACGTTTGACACAGATACGCAGTATTTT. This encodes CASSESGTFDTDTQYF.

The rearrangement uses TRBV18 and TRBJ1-1; D possibly corresponds to TRBD1 (6 bases). Deletions cut 5 bases from V and 8 bases from J, with 12 bases between. Germline-derived CDR1 and CDR2 are KGHSH and LQKENI. The CDR3 has 12 residues. Written as DNA, the CDR3 is TGTGCCAGCTCATCGGAGGGGGGGGAAGCTTTCTTT. Translated, it gives CASSSEGGEAFF. Combining the CDR3 with reference TRBV18 and TRBJ1-1 gives the whole variable domain NAGVMQNPRHLVRRRGQEARLRCSPMKGHSHVYWYRQLPEEGLKFMVYLQKENIIDESGMPKERFSAEFPKEGPSILRIQQVVRGDSAAYFCASSSEGGEAFFGQGTRLTVV.

This sequence joins TRBV30 and TRBJ1-1, with D hard to call. This CDR3 is 13 amino acids long. The V and J ends lost 0 bases and 6 bases respectively, with 11 bases between them. Germline-derived CDR1 and CDR2 are GTSNPN and SVGIG (reference sequence). In nucleotides, the CDR3 is TGTGCCTGGAGTGTAGAGGGTTTAGCTGAAGCTTTCTTT. This gives the protein CAWSVEGLAEAFF.

The CDR3 nucleotides are TGTGCCAGCAGCCAGGGACAGGTGGCTAGTGGGGCCAACGTCCTGACTTTC. This gives the protein CASSQGQVASGANVLTF. This chain uses TRBV4-2 with TRBJ2-6; TRBD1 aligns across 8 bases. The CDR3 loop spans 17 amino acids. J was trimmed by 3 bases and V by 3 bases; bases with no gene match: 7. The germline gives CDR1 LGHNA, CDR2 YNFKEQ.